This T cell receptor (beta chain) is drawn from a study of post-analysis software for immune sequencing data. As to this clonotype: The antigen is unknown.

Notes on the study in general: Five or six TRBV segments (TRBV5-6, TRBV5-1 and TRBV20-1 among them) occurred more frequently in patients than in controls. When compared against controls, multiple sclerosis patients showed significantly lower normalized Chao1 diversity. By F measure, strong co-clustering occurred among samples prepared in the same batch.

The CDR3 is 15 residues long. Per germline, CDR1 LGHNA and CDR2 YNFKEQ. V gave up 1 base and J gave up 7 bases, with 16 bases separating them. TCR beta cDNA libraries included unique molecular identifiers. Input of about 0.95 to 10 million T cells yielded approximately 500,000 cDNA molecules. One entry per CDR3 protein results from TCRdb running MiXCR on the PCR reads. The table has around 200,000 distinct CDR3 sequences, 25% to 30% seen once. This sequence was found in a girl aged 2 to 17 with multiple sclerosis. The sample consisted of blood. V is TRBV4-2 and J is TRBJ1-2, with D tentatively TRBD1 (6 bases). The CDR3 DNA is TGTGCCAGCAGCCAAGGATTATGGGGGGCTCCTGGCTACACCTTC. This sequence encodes CASSQGLWGAPGYTF.